This record covers a single T cell receptor beta chain. The CDR3 is made up of 12 amino acids. V was pared by 11 bases and J by 2 bases, with 10 bases between. CDR1 MNHEY and CDR2 SVGAGI come from the germline V gene. The data were obtained in a study of blood T cell repertoires in COVID-19. On the study more broadly: Both acute and convalescent COVID-19 samples were obtained from the United States, Italy and Spain.

Source study methods: For nucleated cells, counts were estimated from reference gene primer amplification. The method was immunoSEQ multiplex PCR; TCRdb's version includes in-frame clones alone and lacks a portion of them. The V and J calls and the clone size are those of that table, but D and trimming were determined from the DNA. This table has tens of thousands of clones, roughly 88% appearing once. The sample was peripheral blood. The sequence was obtained from a man in his sixties with active COVID-19. The chain has TRBV6-5 and TRBJ1-5; D may be TRBD1 (5 bases). In DNA, the CDR3 is TGTGCCTTTGGGGGGGGCAATCAGCCCCAGCATTTT. It yields the protein CAFGGGNQPQHF.